Following are 20 T cell receptor beta chains from one sample sequenced in a study of beta chain features in type 1 diabetes. The authors reverse transcribed all of the isolated RNA, so sequencing captured expressed TCRB transcripts. Here immunoSEQ multiplex PCR was the method, and the copy in TCRdb shows in-frame clones only, minus some. The repertoire holds roughly 130,000 clones, roughly 15% seen once, with less than 3% in the top ten. Antigens of these TCRs are unknown. Study-wide points: All four CD4+ subsets from Type 1 diabetes patients carried moderately but significantly shorter TCRB CDR3s.

Specimen: central memory CD4+ T cells from blood. The source is a man younger than 45 with type 1 diabetes.

This clone has more than one count but fewer than ten. This rearrangement joins TRBV6-6 to TRBJ2-3, with 8 bases matching TRBD1. Germline V CDR1 and CDR2: MNHNY, SVGAGI (reference sequence). V trimming: 5 bases; J trimming: 5 bases; junction bases outside the gene matches: 9. This CDR3 spans 15 amino acids. The CDR3 region has the DNA TGTGCCAGCAGTCCGGGGACAGGTTTTGGAGATACGCAGTATTTT. Translation: CASSPGTGFGDTQYF.

The chain employs TRBV20-1 and TRBJ1-2; no definite D call. Germline-derived CDR1 and CDR2 are DFQATT and SNEGSKA (reference sequence). Deletions cut 5 bases from V and 0 bases from J, with 4 bases between. The length of the CDR3 is 11 residues. Here the CDR3 DNA reads TGCAGTGCTGCAGCTAACTATGGCTACACCTTC. Translation: CSAAANYGYTF.

The chain combines TRBV10-1 with TRBJ1-2; D is ambiguous. The V end was cut by 2 bases, the J end by 3 bases, with 7 bases between. Germline V CDR1 and CDR2: WNHNN, SYGVQD (reference sequence). This CDR3 spans 13 amino acids. The CDR3: CASSEAGHYGYTF. The CDR3, as DNA: TGCGCCAGCAGTGAGGCAGGACACTATGGCTACACCTTC.

This clone was detected only a few times. This sequence joins TRBV6-6 and TRBJ2-5, with D unresolved. The J call may be in error: the DNA end matches TRBJ2-7 better. Per the germline V gene, CDR1 is MNHNY and CDR2 is SVGAGI (reference sequence). This CDR3 has 11 residues. The CDR3 DNA is TGTGCCAGCAGTGCACTCTACGAGCAGTACTTC. This codes for CASSALYEQYF.

The chain links TRBV19 to TRBJ2-5; D is unresolved. V lost 5 bases and J 5 bases, leaving 21 bases between the germline ends. Germline CDR1 reads LNHDA; CDR2 reads SQIVND (reference sequence). The CDR3 is 16 amino acids. Here the CDR3 reads CASSPTSGPFGETQYF. CDR3 bases: TGTGCCAGTAGTCCAACGTCGGGCCCCTTCGGCGAGACCCAGTACTTC.

The chain is built from TRBV10-1 and TRBJ1-2; the D is unclear. Trimming removed 1 base at V and 4 bases at J, with 13 bases between. The CDR3 length is 15 residues. From germline, CDR1 is WNHNN and CDR2 SYGVQD (reference sequence). The CDR3 DNA follows: TGCGCCAGCAGTGAGTGGGCGGGGAGACCCTATGGCTACACCTTC. Residues: CASSEWAGRPYGYTF.

This rearrangement joins TRBV25-1 to TRBJ1-5; weak D call: TRBD1 (5 bases). This CDR3 has 13 amino acids. Trimming pared 2 bases from V and 7 bases from J, leaving 9 bases between. Germline V lookup: CDR1 MGHDK, CDR2 SYGVNS. For the CDR3, the DNA is TGTGCCAGCAGTGAAGGGGGGGGACAGCCCCAGCATTTT. It is translated as CASSEGGGQPQHF.

This clone was found a few times. Other DNA sequences in the sample encode the same CDR3. The chain combines TRBV4-3 with TRBJ1-5; D ambiguous. This CDR3 is 13 amino acids long. The V end was cut by 0 bases, the J end by 2 bases, with 2 bases between. Germline V gives CDR1 LGHNA, CDR2 YSLEER. CDR3 DNA: TGCGCCAGCAGCCAAGACCGCAATCAGCCCCAGCATTTT. Protein product: CASSQDRNQPQHF.

This clone was recorded a few times. The chain has TRBV18 and TRBJ1-2; D gene unclear. CDR3 size: 14 residues. Trimming took off 3 bases at V and 2 bases at J, with 10 bases between the two ends. Germline values: CDR1 KGHSH, CDR2 LQKENI. CDR3 DNA: TGTGCCAGCTCACCTTTGGACTCGAACTATGGCTACACCTTC. Amino acid sequence: CASSPLDSNYGYTF.

The V call is TRBV7-2, the J call TRBJ2-2; a weak D match, TRBD2 (5 bases). The CDR3 length is 16 residues. Between the trimmed V and J ends, which lost 5 bases and 6 bases, there was a span of 19 bases. Germline assignment: CDR1 SGHTA and CDR2 FQGNSA. This CDR3 reads CASSPPPGRGSGELFF. The CDR3, as DNA: TGTGCCAGCAGCCCGCCCCCAGGCCGCGGGTCCGGGGAGCTGTTTTTT.

The V and J genes are TRBV4-2 and TRBJ2-1; TRBD1 matches at 9 bases. With 0 bases clipped from V and 4 bases from J, the junction kept 7 bases outside the gene matches. The CDR3 loop spans 17 amino acids. Per germline, CDR1 LGHNA and CDR2 YNFKEQ. In DNA, the CDR3 is TGTGCCAGCAGCCAAGATACCGGGACAGGGATTTACAATGAGCAGTTCTTC. Translation gives CASSQDTGTGIYNEQFF.

The J gene is TRBJ2-3, the V gene TRBV14; possibly TRBD1 for D (6 bases). Germline V gives CDR1 SGHDN, CDR2 FVKESK. The CDR3 runs to 15 residues. V was clipped by 0 bases and J by 0 bases, with 7 bases between them. CDR3 nucleotide sequence: TGTGCCAGCAGCCAAGAGACAGGAAGCACAGATACGCAGTATTTT. Translated, it gives CASSQETGSTDTQYF.

The chain is built from TRBV7-2 and TRBJ2-7; no definite D call. The V end lost 0 bases, the J end lost 0 bases, and 6 bases lay between the germline ends. Germline V gives CDR1 SGHTA, CDR2 FQGNSA. The CDR3 extends over 14 amino acids. The CDR3 bases are TGTGCCAGCAGCTTAGCTAGTTTCTCCTACGAGCAGTACTTC. Translation gives CASSLASFSYEQYF. Together with reference TRBV7-2 and TRBJ2-7, the CDR3 gives the full variable domain: GAGVSQSPSNKVTEKGKDVELRCDPISGHTALYWYRQSLGQGLEFLIYFQGNSAPDKSGLPSDRFSAERTGGSVSTLTIQRTQQEDSAVYLCASSLASFSYEQYFGPGTRLTVT.

The chain links TRBV7-8 to TRBJ2-6, with D perhaps matching TRBD2 (6 bases). CDR1 and CDR2 (germline): SGHVS, FQNEAQ. The CDR3 runs 19 residues. Trimming stripped 2 bases from V and 2 bases from J, with 19 bases between. CDR3 region: CASSLTLGGGGAGANVLTF. As DNA, the CDR3 is TGTGCCAGCAGCTTAACCCTCGGGGGAGGAGGTGCTGGGGCCAACGTCCTGACTTTC.

Only a few counts were recorded for this clone. The chain couples TRBV2 to TRBJ2-5; D might be TRBD1 (5 bases). The CDR3 loop spans 15 amino acids. Germline V lookup: CDR1 SNHLY, CDR2 FYNNEI. Trimming stripped 5 bases from V and 5 bases from J, with 18 bases between. CDR3 DNA sequence: TGTGCCAGCAGTCAATACAGGAACCCTGGTGAGACCCAGTACTTC. Encoded protein: CASSQYRNPGETQYF.

The rearrangement uses TRBV27 and TRBJ1-5; no firm D call. Germline CDR1 MNHEY, CDR2 SMNVEV (reference sequence). This CDR3 contains 12 residues. V was shortened by 3 bases and J by 5 bases, with 5 bases between the two germline ends. CDR3 coding DNA: TGTGCCAGCAGTTTTTTGGATCAGCCCCAGCATTTT. It encodes CASSFLDQPQHF.

The CDR3 DNA is TGTGCCAGCTCACCCGACAGGGCCAGGGGCACTGAAGCTTTCTTT. It is translated as CASSPDRARGTEAFF. The gene calls are TRBV18 and TRBJ1-1; 7 bases are shared with TRBD1. Trimming took 3 bases from V and 4 from J; bases not matched to a gene: 8. This CDR3 has 15 residues. Germline-derived CDR1 and CDR2 are KGHSH and LQKENI.

This clone was seen a few times. The gene calls are TRBV7-2 and TRBJ2-7, with 9 bases matching TRBD1. The CDR3 length is 15 residues. CDR1 is SGHTA and CDR2 is FQGNSA in the germline V gene. The V segment lost 1 base and the J segment 4 bases; nucleotides outside the gene matches: 5. As DNA, the CDR3 is TGTGCCAGCAGCTTAGTCGGACAGGGGCAATACGAGCAGTACTTC. Protein: CASSLVGQGQYEQYF.

This clone was detected a few times. At one end, the junction sequence differs from germline, possibly due to a read error. This sequence joins TRBV7-9 and TRBJ1-5; no reliable D call. This CDR3 is built from 13 residues. In germline, CDR1 is SEHNR, CDR2 FQNEAQ (reference sequence). The CDR3 bases are TGTTCCAGCAGCTCAAGGTCCAATCAGCCCCAGCATTTT. Translated: CSSSSRSNQPQHF.

The chain employs TRBV27 and TRBJ2-1, with D unclear. From germline, CDR1 is MNHEY and CDR2 SMNVEV (reference sequence). V lost 4 bases and J 5 bases, leaving 27 bases between the germline ends. The CDR3 is 19 amino acids. The CDR3 DNA sequence: TGTGCCAGCAGTTATCTCTTCGGCAGGTCTCTTTTGAGTAACAATGAGCAGTTCTTC. Its protein is CASSYLFGRSLLSNNEQFF.